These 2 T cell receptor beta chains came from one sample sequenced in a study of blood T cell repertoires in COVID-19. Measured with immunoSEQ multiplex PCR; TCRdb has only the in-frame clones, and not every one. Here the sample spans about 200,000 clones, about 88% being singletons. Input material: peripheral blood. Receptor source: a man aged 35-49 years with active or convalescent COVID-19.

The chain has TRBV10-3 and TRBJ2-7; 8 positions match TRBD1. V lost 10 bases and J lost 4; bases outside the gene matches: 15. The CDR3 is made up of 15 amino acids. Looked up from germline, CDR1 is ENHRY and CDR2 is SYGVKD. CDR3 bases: TGTGCCACCGCGACGGACAGGGTAATATTGTACGAGCAGTACTTC. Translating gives CATATDRVILYEQYF.

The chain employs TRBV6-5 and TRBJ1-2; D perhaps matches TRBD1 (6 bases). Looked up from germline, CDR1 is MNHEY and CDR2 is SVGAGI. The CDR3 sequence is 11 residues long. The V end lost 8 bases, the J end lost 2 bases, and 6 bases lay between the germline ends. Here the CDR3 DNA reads TGTGCCAGCCAGGGGAACTATGGCTACACCTTC. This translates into CASQGNYGYTF.